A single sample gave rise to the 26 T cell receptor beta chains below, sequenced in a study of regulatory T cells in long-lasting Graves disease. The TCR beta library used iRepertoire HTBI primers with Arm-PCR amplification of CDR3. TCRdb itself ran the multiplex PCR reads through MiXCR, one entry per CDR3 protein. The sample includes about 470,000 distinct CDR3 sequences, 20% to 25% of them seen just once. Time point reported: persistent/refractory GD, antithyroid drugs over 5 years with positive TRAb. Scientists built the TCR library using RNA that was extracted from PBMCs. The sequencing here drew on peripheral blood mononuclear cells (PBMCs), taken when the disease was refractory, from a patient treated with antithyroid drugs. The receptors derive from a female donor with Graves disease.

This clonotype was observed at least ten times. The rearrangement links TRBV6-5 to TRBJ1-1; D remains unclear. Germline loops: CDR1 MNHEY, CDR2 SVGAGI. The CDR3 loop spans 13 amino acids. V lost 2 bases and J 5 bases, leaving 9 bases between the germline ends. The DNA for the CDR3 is TGTGCCAGCAGTTACCTCCAGGCTACTGAAGCTTTCTTT. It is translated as CASSYLQATEAFF.

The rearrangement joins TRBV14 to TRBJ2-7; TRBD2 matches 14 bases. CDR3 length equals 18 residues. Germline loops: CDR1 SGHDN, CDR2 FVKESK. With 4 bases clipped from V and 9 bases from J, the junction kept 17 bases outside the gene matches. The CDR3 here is CASSRTGTSGGTHMGQYF. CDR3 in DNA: TGTGCCAGCAGCCGGACGGGGACTAGCGGGGGAACCCATATGGGGCAGTACTTC.

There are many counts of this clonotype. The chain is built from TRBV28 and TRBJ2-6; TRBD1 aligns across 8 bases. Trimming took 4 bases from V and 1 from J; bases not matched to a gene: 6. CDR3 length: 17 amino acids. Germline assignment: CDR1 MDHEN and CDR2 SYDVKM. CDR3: CASSSDRVVSGANVLTF. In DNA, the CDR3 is TGTGCCAGCAGTTCGGACAGGGTGGTATCTGGGGCCAACGTCCTGACTTTC. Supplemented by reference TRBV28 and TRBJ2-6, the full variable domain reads DVKVTQSSRYLVKRTGEKVFLECVQDMDHENMFWYRQDPGLGLRLIYFSYDVKMKEKGDIPEGYSVSREKKERFSLILESASTNQTSMYLCASSSDRVVSGANVLTFGAGSRLTVL.

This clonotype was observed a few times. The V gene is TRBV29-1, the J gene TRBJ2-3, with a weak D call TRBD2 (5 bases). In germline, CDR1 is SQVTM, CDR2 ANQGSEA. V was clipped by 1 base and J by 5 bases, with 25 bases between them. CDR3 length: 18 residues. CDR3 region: CSVEGAPWRAVTVDTQYF. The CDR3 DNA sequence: TGCAGCGTTGAAGGGGCTCCTTGGCGGGCGGTCACGGTAGATACGCAGTATTTT.

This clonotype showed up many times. Here the CDR3 DNA reads TGTGCCAGCGGTTGGACAGGTAATCAGCCCCAGCATTTT. Its translation is CASGWTGNQPQHF. This chain joins TRBV2 and TRBJ1-5, with 7 bases fitting TRBD1. This CDR3 is built from 13 residues. V gave up 8 bases and J gave up 4 bases; unmatched junction bases: 5. Germline values: CDR1 SNHLY, CDR2 FYNNEI.

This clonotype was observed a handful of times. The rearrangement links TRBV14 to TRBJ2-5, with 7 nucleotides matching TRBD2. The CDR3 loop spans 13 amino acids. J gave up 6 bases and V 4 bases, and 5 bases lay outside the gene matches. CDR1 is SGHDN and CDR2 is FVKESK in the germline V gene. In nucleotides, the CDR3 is TGTGCCAGCAGCCCCCGAGCGGGGAAGACCCAGTACTTC. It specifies CASSPRAGKTQYF.

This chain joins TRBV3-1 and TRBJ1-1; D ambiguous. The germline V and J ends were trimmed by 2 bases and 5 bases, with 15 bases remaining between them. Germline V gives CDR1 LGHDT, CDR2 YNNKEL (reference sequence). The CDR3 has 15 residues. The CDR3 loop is CASSQQPGGITEAFF. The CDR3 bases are TGTGCCAGCAGCCAACAACCGGGAGGAATTACTGAAGCTTTCTTT.

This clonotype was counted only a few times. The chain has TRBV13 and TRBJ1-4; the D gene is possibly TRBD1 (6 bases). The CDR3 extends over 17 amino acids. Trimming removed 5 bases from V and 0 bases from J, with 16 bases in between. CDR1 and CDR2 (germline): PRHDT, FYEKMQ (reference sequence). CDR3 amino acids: CASSVGQPIATNEKLFF. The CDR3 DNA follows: TGTGCCAGCAGCGTTGGACAGCCTATCGCAACTAATGAAAAACTGTTTTTT. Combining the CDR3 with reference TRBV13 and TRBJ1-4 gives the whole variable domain AAGVIQSPRHLIKEKRETATLKCYPIPRHDTVYWYQQGPGQDPQFLISFYEKMQSDKGSIPDRFSAQQFSDYHSELNMSSLELGDSALYFCASSVGQPIATNEKLFFGSGTQLSVL.

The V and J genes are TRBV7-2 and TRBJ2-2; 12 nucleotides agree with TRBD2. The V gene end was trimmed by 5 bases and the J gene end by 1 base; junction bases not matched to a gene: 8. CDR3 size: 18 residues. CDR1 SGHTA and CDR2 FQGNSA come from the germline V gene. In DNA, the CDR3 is TGTGCCAGCAGCGCTAGCGGGAGGGCCCTAATGAACACCGGGGAGCTGTTTTTT. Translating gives CASSASGRALMNTGELFF.

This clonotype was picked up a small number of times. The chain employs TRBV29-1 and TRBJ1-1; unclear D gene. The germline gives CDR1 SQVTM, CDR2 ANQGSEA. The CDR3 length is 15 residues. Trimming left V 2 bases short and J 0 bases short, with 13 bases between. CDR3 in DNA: TGCAGCGTTGAAAAACGGGTCCTTCTGAACACTGAAGCTTTCTTT. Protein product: CSVEKRVLLNTEAFF.

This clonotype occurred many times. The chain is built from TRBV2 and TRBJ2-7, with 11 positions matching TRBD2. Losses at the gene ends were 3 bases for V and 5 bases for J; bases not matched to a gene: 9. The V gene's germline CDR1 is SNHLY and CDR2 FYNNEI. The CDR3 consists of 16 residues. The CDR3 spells CASSDPTSGSIDEQYF. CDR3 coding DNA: TGTGCCAGCAGTGACCCAACTAGCGGGAGTATAGACGAGCAGTACTTC.

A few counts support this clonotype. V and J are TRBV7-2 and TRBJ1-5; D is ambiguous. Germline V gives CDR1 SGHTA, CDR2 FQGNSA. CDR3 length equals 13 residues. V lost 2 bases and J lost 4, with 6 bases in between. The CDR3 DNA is TGTGCCAGCAGCTTACGGTGGAATCAGCCCCAGCATTTT. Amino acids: CASSLRWNQPQHF.

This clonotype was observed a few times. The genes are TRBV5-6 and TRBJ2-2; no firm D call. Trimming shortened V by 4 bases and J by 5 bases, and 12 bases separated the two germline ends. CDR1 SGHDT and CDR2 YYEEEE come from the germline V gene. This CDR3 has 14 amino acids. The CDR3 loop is CASSQAVRTGELFF. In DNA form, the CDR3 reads TGTGCCAGCAGCCAGGCGGTCCGGACCGGGGAGCTGTTTTTT.

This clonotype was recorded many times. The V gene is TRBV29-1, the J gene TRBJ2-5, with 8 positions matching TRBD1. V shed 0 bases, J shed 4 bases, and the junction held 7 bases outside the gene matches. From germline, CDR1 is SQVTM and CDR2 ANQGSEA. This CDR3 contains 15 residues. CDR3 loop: CSVEDLQDRGETQYF. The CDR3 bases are TGCAGCGTTGAAGATCTTCAAGACAGGGGAGAGACCCAGTACTTC.

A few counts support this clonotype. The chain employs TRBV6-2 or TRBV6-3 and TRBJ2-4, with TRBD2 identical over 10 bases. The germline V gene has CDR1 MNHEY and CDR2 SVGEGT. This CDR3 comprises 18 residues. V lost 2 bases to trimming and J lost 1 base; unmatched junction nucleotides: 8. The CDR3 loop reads CASSYGIAGGRAKNIQYF. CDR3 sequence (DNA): TGTGCCAGCAGTTACGGGATAGCGGGAGGAAGGGCCAAAAACATTCAGTACTTC.

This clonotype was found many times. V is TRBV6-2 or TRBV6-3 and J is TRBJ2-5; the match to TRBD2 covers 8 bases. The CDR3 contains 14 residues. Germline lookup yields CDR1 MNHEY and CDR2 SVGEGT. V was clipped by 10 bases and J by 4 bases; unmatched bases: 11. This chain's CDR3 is CATTSGEGLETQYF. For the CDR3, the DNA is TGTGCCACCACTAGCGGAGAGGGTTTAGAGACCCAGTACTTC.

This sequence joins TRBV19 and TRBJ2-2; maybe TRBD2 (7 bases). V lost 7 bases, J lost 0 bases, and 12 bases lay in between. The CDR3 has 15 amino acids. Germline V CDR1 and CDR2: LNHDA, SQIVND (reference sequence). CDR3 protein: CASKGGSTNTGELFF. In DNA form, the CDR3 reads TGTGCCAGTAAGGGGGGGAGTACGAACACCGGGGAGCTGTTTTTT.

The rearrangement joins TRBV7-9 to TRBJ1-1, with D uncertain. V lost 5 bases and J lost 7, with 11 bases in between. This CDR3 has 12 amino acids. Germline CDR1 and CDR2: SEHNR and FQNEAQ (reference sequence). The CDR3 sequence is CASSRLPDEAFF. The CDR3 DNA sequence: TGTGCCAGCAGCCGTCTGCCCGATGAAGCTTTCTTT.

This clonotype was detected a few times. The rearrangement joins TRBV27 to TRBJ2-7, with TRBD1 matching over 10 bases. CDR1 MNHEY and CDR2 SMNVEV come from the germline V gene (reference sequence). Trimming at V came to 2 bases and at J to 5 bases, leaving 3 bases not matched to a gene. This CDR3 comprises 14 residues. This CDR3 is CASSLRQGAHEQYF. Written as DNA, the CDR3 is TGTGCCAGCAGTTTAAGACAGGGGGCCCACGAGCAGTACTTC.

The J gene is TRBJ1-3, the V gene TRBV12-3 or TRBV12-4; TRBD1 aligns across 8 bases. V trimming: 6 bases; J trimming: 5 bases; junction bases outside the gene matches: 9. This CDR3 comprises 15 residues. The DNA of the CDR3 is TGTGCCAGCAGACGTATGACAGGGGATAGAAACACCATATATTTT. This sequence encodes CASRRMTGDRNTIYF.

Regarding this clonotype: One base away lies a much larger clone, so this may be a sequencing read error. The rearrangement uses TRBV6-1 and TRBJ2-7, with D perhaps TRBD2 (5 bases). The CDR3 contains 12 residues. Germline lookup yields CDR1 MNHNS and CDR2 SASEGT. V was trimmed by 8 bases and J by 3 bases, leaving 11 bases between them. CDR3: CASGLVDYEQYF. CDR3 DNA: TGTGCCAGCGGACTTGTGGACTACGAGCAGTACTTC.

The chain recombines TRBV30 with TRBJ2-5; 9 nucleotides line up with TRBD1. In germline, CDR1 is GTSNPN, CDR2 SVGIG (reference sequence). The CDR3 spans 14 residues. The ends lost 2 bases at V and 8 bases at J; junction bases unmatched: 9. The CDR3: CAWSLTTGGLTQYF. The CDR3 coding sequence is TGTGCCTGGAGTCTCACCACAGGGGGCTTAACCCAGTACTTC.

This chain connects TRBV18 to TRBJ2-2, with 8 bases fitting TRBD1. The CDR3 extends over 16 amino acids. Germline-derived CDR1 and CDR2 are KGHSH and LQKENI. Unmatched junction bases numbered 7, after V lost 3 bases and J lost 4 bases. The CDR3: CASSPRTGRSTGELFF. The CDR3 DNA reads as TGTGCCAGCTCACCCCGGACAGGGAGGAGCACCGGGGAGCTGTTTTTT.

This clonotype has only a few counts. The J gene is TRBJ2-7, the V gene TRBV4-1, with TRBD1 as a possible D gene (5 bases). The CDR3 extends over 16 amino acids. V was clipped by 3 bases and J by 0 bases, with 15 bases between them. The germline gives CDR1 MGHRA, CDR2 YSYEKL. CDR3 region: CASSQSDSEISYEQYF. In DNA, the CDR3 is TGCGCCAGCAGCCAGAGCGACAGTGAGATCTCCTACGAGCAGTACTTC.

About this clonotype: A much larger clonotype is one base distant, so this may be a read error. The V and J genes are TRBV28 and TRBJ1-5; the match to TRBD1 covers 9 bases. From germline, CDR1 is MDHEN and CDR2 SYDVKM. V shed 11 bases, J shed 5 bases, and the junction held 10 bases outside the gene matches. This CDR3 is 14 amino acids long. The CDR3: CASKGQGGYQPQHF. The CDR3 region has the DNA TGTGCCTCCAAGGGACAGGGAGGTTATCAGCCCCAGCATTTT.

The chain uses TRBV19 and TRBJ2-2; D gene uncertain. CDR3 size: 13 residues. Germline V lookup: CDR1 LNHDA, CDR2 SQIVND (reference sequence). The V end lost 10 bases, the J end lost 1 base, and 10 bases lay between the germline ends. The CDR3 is CAINAGNTGELFF. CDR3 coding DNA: TGTGCCATAAACGCAGGGAACACCGGGGAGCTGTTTTTT.